This paragraph reports one TCR beta chain. Its specificity is not known. The investigators amplified TCR beta CDR3 regions from RNA transcripts. Initially, a first-round RT-PCR of the TCR CDR3 employed the HTBI primer set. Each CDR3 protein is one row after TCRdb ran MiXCR on the multiplex PCR reads. The sample contains fewer than 350,000 distinct CDR3 sequences, around a sixth of which appear only once. These data belong to a study of T cells in Graves' hyperthyroidism and ophthalmopathy. General study points: Researchers found most expanded thyroid clonotypes above 0.001 in blood as well.

Stable disease denoted Graves' hyperthyroidism without ophthalmopathy progression within 18 months. The hyperthyroidism patients had all been newly diagnosed, and their disease duration was under 2 months. Their ages ranged from 18 to 65 years. This CDR3 is built from 16 residues. The germline V gene has CDR1 LGHDT and CDR2 YNNKEL (reference sequence). Trimming at V came to 0 bases and at J to 4 bases, leaving 6 bases not matched to a gene. This clonotype was sampled from a woman in her forties or fifties with Graves' hyperthyroidism. The rearrangement joins TRBV3-1 to TRBJ1-3, with TRBD1 matching 7 bases. The sequenced sample consisted of blood. For the CDR3, the DNA is TGTGCCAGCAGCCAAGAGCAGGACAGGATAGGAAACACCATATATTTT. Encoded protein: CASSQEQDRIGNTIYF.